This paragraph covers one T cell receptor (beta chain) sequence. Its antigen is not identified. Time point specified: blood 4 weeks post-SBRT, at nephrectomy. Treatment denoted: 15 Gy SBRT to primary tumor, nephrectomy 4 weeks later. Nephrectomy followed 15 Gy stereotactic body radiation by 4 weeks. Serial blood draws occurred at baseline and 2 and 4 weeks post-SBRT. The patient's renal cell carcinoma had clear cell pathology. Generated by immunoSEQ multiplex PCR, the TCRdb table keeps only in-frame clones and is missing some. The top ten clones hold roughly 17% of a sample with 120,000 to 150,000 clones, approximately 86% of them seen once. This sample was included in a study of radiation and T cells in renal cell carcinoma. Study-level findings and limits: In blood, top tumor clones expanded by 2 weeks, shrinking by 4.

The CDR3 covers 13 residues. Trimming took 2 bases from V and 7 from J, leaving 9 bases between them. Germline V lookup: CDR1 MNHNY, CDR2 SVGAGI (reference sequence). Here the sequenced sample was blood, taken from a patient whose treatment included radiotherapy and nephrectomy. This receptor was taken from a woman aged 45-60 years with renal cell carcinoma. This rearrangement joins TRBV6-6 to TRBJ2-1, with a possible D match to TRBD1 (5 bases). The CDR3 DNA sequence: TGTGCCAGCAGTTACGGGGCCAGGAATGAGCAGTTCTTC. Translating gives CASSYGARNEQFF.